The entry that follows covers one T cell receptor beta chain sequence. This clonotype is considered large (0.1 to 1%). Its antigen is currently not known. No much larger clonotype is one base removed from it; base qualities were not supplied. From the cysteine up to the phenylalanine, the CDR3 has a length of 17 residues. Just CDR3 DNA is preserved here, 51 bases in frame from base 1. V loses 2 bases, J loses 0 bases, and the germline ends lie 14 bases apart. This specimen belongs to a study of liver allograft versus peripheral blood T cells (dated by TCRdb to 2020 to 2022). In terms of the full investigation: In liver transplant recipients, the study looked at T cell receptor repertoires in the peripheral blood and set them against the repertoires found within the transplanted livers. Study-level results and caveats: The T cell receptor repertoires within liver allografts were reported to be different from the T cell receptor repertoires detected in peripheral blood.

TCRdb records Illumina MiSeq as the sequencer. The public reads were run again by TCRdb, first through fastp at Q25 and then through MiXCR, and only productive beta chains were kept. Each entry merges the rows of one CDR3 protein and shows their most common DNA and genes. The sample table lists 1,500 to 2,000 distinct CDR3 sequences, approximately 15% of them with a count of one. 6.6% of the sample comes from the top ten. This TCR derives from a human patient who had a liver transplant. Following transplantation, part of the T cell population may be supplied by the graft donor rather than the patient. Rearrangement joined TRBV12-3 or TRBV12-4 to TRBJ1-5; the D gene is perhaps TRBD1, from 5 matching bases. The nucleotides are TGTGCCAGCAGTTTATGGGGCTTTGAGGGTAGCAATCAGCCCCAGCATTTT. Its protein reads: CASSLWGFEGSNQPQHF.